Below, 27 T cell receptor beta chains from the same sample are listed, as sequenced in a study of graft-versus-host responses after intestinal transplantation. Repertoires were generated with immunoSEQ multiplex PCR, while TCRdb's copy carries only in-frame clones and drops some. The sample carries 29,000 or so clones, more than 70% recorded once. Tissue from the graft was processed to free its intraepithelial and lamina propria lymphocytes. The source was ileum tissue, collected 98 days after intestinal transplantation. The receptor source for this set is a human patient who received an intestinal transplant, so some T cells may come from the graft donor.

The J gene is TRBJ2-4, the V gene TRBV19, with a tentative D call TRBD1 (7 bases). Per germline, CDR1 LNHDA and CDR2 SQIVND (reference sequence). Trimming cost V 5 bases and J 1 base, with 18 bases left between them. The CDR3 spans 17 residues. As DNA, the CDR3 is TGTGCCAGTAGTGGGCAGGGGGGACGAAGGGCCAAAAACATTCAGTACTTC. Protein sequence: CASSGQGGRRAKNIQYF.

This rearrangement joins TRBV27 to TRBJ1-6, with 7 nucleotides matching TRBD1. The CDR3 sequence is 17 residues long. V was clipped by 5 bases and J by 7 bases; unmatched bases: 14. Germline V CDR1 and CDR2: MNHEY, SMNVEV (reference sequence). CDR3 sequence: CASSPPRLQGVNSPLHF. The CDR3 coding sequence is TGTGCCAGCAGTCCCCCGCGGTTGCAGGGGGTGAATTCACCCCTCCACTTT.

This chain uses TRBV7-9 with TRBJ1-1; a possible D gene is TRBD1 (5 bases). CDR1 is SEHNR, CDR2 FQNEAQ, per germline (reference sequence). The ends were cut back, 1 base at V and 5 bases at J, with 11 bases in the middle. The CDR3 runs 14 residues. CDR3 sequence (DNA): TGTGCCAGCAGCTTAGACGTCGGGGGAACTGAAGCTTTCTTT. Protein product: CASSLDVGGTEAFF.

The chain is built from TRBV11-2 and TRBJ2-1; unclear D gene. The V gene's germline CDR1 is SGHAT and CDR2 FQNNGV. This CDR3 contains 13 residues. V was cut by 1 base and J by 4 bases, with 5 bases left in between. CDR3 sequence reads: CASSLASYNEQFF. Here the CDR3 DNA reads TGTGCCAGCAGCTTAGCCAGTTACAATGAGCAGTTCTTC.

In this sample, this clone turned up once. For the CDR3, the DNA is TGCGCCAGCACTTCGTTTGTGCGCTCCTACAATGAGCAGTTCTTC. This codes for CASTSFVRSYNEQFF. The V and J genes are TRBV5-1 and TRBJ2-1; no definite D call. Germline assignment: CDR1 SGHRS and CDR2 YFSETQ. The CDR3 sequence is 15 residues long. V was shortened by 6 bases and J by 0 bases, with 13 bases between the two germline ends. Filled out from reference TRBV5-1 and TRBJ2-1, the complete variable domain reads KAGVTQTPRYLIKTRGQQVTLSCSPISGHRSVSWYQQTPGQGLQFLFEYFSETQRNKGNFPGRFSGRQFSNSRSEMNVSTLELGDSALYLCASTSFVRSYNEQFFGPGTRLTVL.

This chain uses TRBV7-8 with TRBJ2-7; 13 bases are a match to TRBD2. With 3 bases clipped from V and 3 bases from J, the junction kept 2 bases outside the gene matches. This CDR3 region has 15 residues. Germline V gene sequence: CDR1 SGHVS, CDR2 FQNEAQ. CDR3 sequence: CASSFWTSGGYEQYF. CDR3 nucleotide sequence: TGTGCCAGCAGCTTCTGGACTAGCGGGGGCTACGAGCAGTACTTC.

The chain links TRBV6-6 to TRBJ1-5; TRBD1 matches 7 bases. Germline lookup yields CDR1 MNHNY and CDR2 SVGAGI (reference sequence). With 0 bases clipped from V and 5 bases from J, the junction kept 7 bases outside the gene matches. This CDR3 contains 16 residues. CDR3 DNA: TGTGCCAGCAGTTACTCGACAGGGCTTACTTATCAGCCCCAGCATTTT. Its translation: CASSYSTGLTYQPQHF.

This clone turned up a few times. The rearrangement uses TRBV4-2 and TRBJ1-2; D unclear. The CDR3 runs to 15 residues. Germline V gene data show CDR1 as LGHNA and CDR2 as YNFKEQ. The V end lost 4 bases, the J end lost 0 bases, and 12 bases lay between the germline ends. CDR3 sequence (DNA): TGTGCCAGCAGCCCCCTAGTAGGGACTAACTATGGCTACACCTTC. It yields the protein CASSPLVGTNYGYTF.

The CDR3 region has the DNA TGTGCCAGCAGTGAGGTGAAGGGAGGAGGCTACGAGCAGTACTTC. Protein: CASSEVKGGGYEQYF. V usage is TRBV6-1 and J usage is TRBJ2-7; D might be TRBD2 (6 bases). The CDR3 spans 15 residues. Germline V CDR1 and CDR2: MNHNS, SASEGT. Deletions cut 3 bases from V and 3 bases from J, with 15 bases between.

The chain links TRBV18 to TRBJ2-3; D gene ambiguous. The germline gives CDR1 KGHSH, CDR2 LQKENI. The CDR3 totals 13 residues. V lost 3 bases, J lost 8 bases, and 12 bases lay in between. Written as DNA, the CDR3 is TGTGCCAGCTCACCCGTTAGGGAAGGTACGCAGTATTTT. It encodes CASSPVREGTQYF.

The J gene is TRBJ2-7, the V gene TRBV11-2; 9 bases are shared with TRBD1. Germline CDR1 reads SGHAT; CDR2 reads FQNNGV. V shed 3 bases and J 4 bases; nucleotides not matched to a gene: 7. The CDR3 is made up of 15 amino acids. CDR3 sequence (DNA): TGTGCCAGCAGCTTTGGTAGGGACAGGGATTACGAGCAGTACTTC. It is translated as CASSFGRDRDYEQYF. Variable domain in full (rest from reference TRBV11-2 and TRBJ2-7): EAGVAQSPRYKIIEKRQSVAFWCNPISGHATLYWYQQILGQGPKLLIQFQNNGVVDDSQLPKDRFSAERLKGVDSTLKIQPAKLEDSAVYLCASSFGRDRDYEQYFGPGTRLTVT.

The V gene is TRBV10-2, the J gene TRBJ1-4, with TRBD1 as a possible D gene (6 bases). The CDR3 consists of 16 residues. The V gene lost 0 bases and the J gene lost 8 bases, with 16 bases spanning the gap. Per the germline V gene, CDR1 is WSHSY and CDR2 is SAAADI. In DNA, the CDR3 is TGCGCCAGCAGTGAGTCGTCAACAGGGTTGGACGAAAAACTGTTTTTT. Protein sequence: CASSESSTGLDEKLFF.

The V and J genes are TRBV19 and TRBJ2-1; no reliable D call. Germline V CDR1 and CDR2: LNHDA, SQIVND (reference sequence). V was pared by 4 bases and J by 6 bases, with 16 bases between. The CDR3 totals 15 residues. The CDR3 nucleotides are TGTGCCAGTAGTACCTCCGTTGGTCTGCCCAATGAGCAGTTCTTC. Protein sequence: CASSTSVGLPNEQFF.

This chain uses TRBV10-2 with TRBJ1-1; D possibly corresponds to TRBD1 (6 bases). V was trimmed by 3 bases and J by 1 base, leaving 21 bases between them. The CDR3 totals 18 residues. Germline CDR1 WSHSY, CDR2 SAAADI. The CDR3 loop is CASSERGWVQSPNTEAFF. For the CDR3, the DNA is TGCGCCAGCAGTGAAAGGGGGTGGGTACAGAGCCCGAACACTGAAGCTTTCTTT.

This sequence joins TRBV9 and TRBJ2-3; D uncertain. Germline values: CDR1 SGDLS, CDR2 YYNGEE. The CDR3 consists of 14 residues. V shed 6 bases and J shed 0 bases, with 11 bases lying between them. This CDR3 is CASTSLTSTDTQYF. The CDR3 DNA sequence: TGTGCCAGCACCTCGTTGACGAGCACAGATACGCAGTATTTT.

The chain couples TRBV10-1 to TRBJ1-5; 7 bases match TRBD1. J lost 4 bases, V lost 3 bases, and 0 bases had no gene match. CDR1 is WNHNN and CDR2 is SYGVQD in the germline V gene (reference sequence). This CDR3 contains 13 residues. The DNA of the CDR3 is TGCGCCAGCAGTGAACAGGGGAATCAGCCCCAGCATTTT. Translation: CASSEQGNQPQHF.

The V and J genes are TRBV13 and TRBJ2-5; D may correspond to TRBD1 or TRBD2 (5 bases each). CDR3 size: 16 residues. Germline CDR1 PRHDT, CDR2 FYEKMQ (reference sequence). The ends were cut back, 2 bases at V and 5 bases at J, with 18 bases in the middle. The CDR3 loop is CASSLTYGRGVETQYF. The CDR3 DNA reads TGTGCCAGCAGCTTAACCTACGGCCGGGGCGTGGAGACCCAGTACTTC.

In this sample, this clone turned up a few times. The genes are TRBV4-1 and TRBJ2-2; 9 nucleotides agree with TRBD1. The CDR3 runs to 15 residues. Germline loops: CDR1 MGHRA, CDR2 YSYEKL. The trim removed 3 bases at V and 6 bases at J, leaving 5 bases unmatched. Here the CDR3 DNA reads TGCGCCAGCAGCCAGGACAGGGGATGGGCCGGGGAGCTGTTTTTT. This sequence encodes CASSQDRGWAGELFF.

This clone has just a few counts. Other DNA sequences in this specimen translate into the identical CDR3. The rearrangement joins TRBV7-9 to TRBJ1-1, with D possibly TRBD1 on 6 matching bases. V was clipped by 3 bases and J by 3 bases, with 8 bases between them. This CDR3 has 13 amino acids. Germline CDR1 reads SEHNR; CDR2 reads FQNEAQ (reference sequence). The CDR3 here is CASSLGAYTEAFF. The CDR3 region has the DNA TGTGCCAGCAGCTTGGGGGCGTACACTGAAGCTTTCTTT.

The rearrangement uses TRBV6-5 and TRBJ2-7; TRBD2 matches 7 bases. CDR1 MNHEY and CDR2 SVGAGI come from the germline V gene. The V gene end was trimmed by 6 bases and the J gene end by 2 bases; junction bases not matched to a gene: 7. The CDR3 sequence is 14 residues long. The CDR3 sequence is CASRRGSGAYEQYF. The CDR3 coding sequence is TGTGCCAGCAGACGTGGGAGCGGGGCCTACGAGCAGTACTTC.

The rearrangement links TRBV6-5 to TRBJ2-7, with TRBD2 matching 9 bases. V was pared by 2 bases and J by 5 bases, with 7 bases of the junction left unmatched. Germline V gives CDR1 MNHEY, CDR2 SVGAGI. The CDR3 is 15 amino acids. The CDR3 nucleotides are TGTGCCAGCAGTTACGCGGGGGGGCCGGTCAACGAGCAGTACTTC. Its protein is CASSYAGGPVNEQYF.

This chain uses TRBV2 with TRBJ2-1; D is possibly TRBD1 (5 bases). CDR3 size: 15 residues. Germline CDR1 is SNHLY and CDR2 is FYNNEI. Trimming removed 6 bases from V and 8 bases from J, with 20 bases in between. The CDR3 DNA follows: TGTGCCAGCAGGACGCAGGGTAGTGCTAATGATGAGCAGTTCTTC. Translating gives CASRTQGSANDEQFF.

The chain links TRBV27 to TRBJ1-2; D is perhaps TRBD1 (5 bases). The V end was cut by 0 bases, the J end by 6 bases, with 11 bases between. This CDR3 spans 14 amino acids. Germline values: CDR1 MNHEY, CDR2 SMNVEV (reference sequence). The DNA of the CDR3 is TGTGCCAGCAGTTTATCACAGAGAGGGGATGGCTACACCTTC. This codes for CASSLSQRGDGYTF.

The chain links TRBV6-6 to TRBJ2-3, with 7 bases identical to TRBD2. V shed 6 bases, J shed 5 bases, and the junction held 8 bases outside the gene matches. Germline CDR1 MNHNY, CDR2 SVGAGI (reference sequence). The CDR3 extends over 14 amino acids. This chain's CDR3 is CASSPSGVGDTQYF. CDR3 coding DNA: TGTGCCAGCAGCCCCAGCGGGGTCGGAGATACGCAGTATTTT.

As for this clone: Germline and junction disagree at one end, which may indicate a read error. CDR3 residues: CASSQDRGRQADF. The CDR3 nucleotides are TGCGCCAGCAGCCAAGATAGAGGGCGGCAGGCGGACTTC. The chain joins TRBV4-1 to TRBJ2-7; tentatively, D is TRBD2 (5 bases). Looked up from germline, CDR1 is MGHRA and CDR2 is YSYEKL. CDR3 size: 13 residues.

J is TRBJ1-1 and V is TRBV27, with D possibly matching TRBD1 (6 bases). This CDR3 is 13 amino acids long. CDR1 and CDR2 (germline): MNHEY, SMNVEV (reference sequence). The V gene lost 6 bases and the J gene lost 3 bases, with 11 bases spanning the gap. In DNA form, the CDR3 reads TGTGCCAGCAGCTGGAGGGGGGACACTGAAGCTTTCTTT. Residues: CASSWRGDTEAFF.

The chain employs TRBV6-1 and TRBJ1-5; D is uncertain. Germline CDR1 reads MNHNS; CDR2 reads SASEGT. With 3 bases removed from V and 5 bases from J, the gap between germline ends came to 14 bases. This CDR3 comprises 15 residues. The CDR3 region is CASSEFSKADQPQHF. Written as DNA, the CDR3 is TGTGCCAGCAGTGAGTTCAGTAAAGCGGATCAGCCCCAGCATTTT.